This T cell receptor beta chain came from a study of blood T cell repertoires in COVID-19. Across the study: The United States, Italy and Spain provided the acute and convalescent COVID-19 samples. T cells, B-cell-depleted T cells, or PBMCs provided the cDNA or gDNA that served as material.

Methods used by the authors: Amplifying reference gene primers gave estimates of nucleated cell counts. Clones were read by immunoSEQ multiplex PCR, and TCRdb kept only the in-frame ones, dropping some. The V and J calls and clone size are taken from that table; D and trimming were inferred from the DNA. The profile shows some 260,000 clones, 82% of them singletons. Sequencing used peripheral blood. This TCR came from a woman at least 80 years old with active or convalescent COVID-19.

The CDR3, as DNA: TGTGCCTTTCGGTTATGGGACTTTGAGCAGTTCTTC. Translation: CAFRLWDFEQFF. The gene calls are TRBV30 and TRBJ2-1; the D gene is possibly TRBD2 (6 bases). Germline lookup yields CDR1 GTSNPN and CDR2 SVGIG (reference sequence). The germline V and J ends were trimmed by 7 bases and 9 bases, with 16 bases remaining between them. The CDR3 length is 12 residues.